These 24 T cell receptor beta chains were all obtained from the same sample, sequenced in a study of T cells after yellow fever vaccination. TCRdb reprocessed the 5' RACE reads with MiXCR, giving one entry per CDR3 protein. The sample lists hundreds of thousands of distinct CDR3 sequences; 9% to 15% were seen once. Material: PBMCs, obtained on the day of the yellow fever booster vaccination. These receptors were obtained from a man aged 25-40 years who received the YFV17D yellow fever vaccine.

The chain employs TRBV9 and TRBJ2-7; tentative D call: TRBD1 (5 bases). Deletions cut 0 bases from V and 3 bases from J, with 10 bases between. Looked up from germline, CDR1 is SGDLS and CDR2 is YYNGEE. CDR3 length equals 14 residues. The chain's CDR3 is CASSVAVGVYEQYF. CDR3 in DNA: TGTGCCAGCAGCGTAGCTGTAGGGGTCTACGAGCAGTACTTC.

The CDR3 region has the DNA TGCGCCAGCAGCTTGGCTACAGGCTCCTACAATGAGCAGTTCTTC. This gives the protein CASSLATGSYNEQFF. The chain recombines TRBV5-1 with TRBJ2-1; maybe TRBD1 (5 bases). Germline V lookup: CDR1 SGHRS, CDR2 YFSETQ. CDR3 length: 15 amino acids. Between the trimmed V and J ends, which lost 0 bases and 0 bases, there was a span of 7 bases.

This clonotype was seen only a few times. The CDR3 sequence: CASSGTLNSYEQYF. The CDR3 DNA sequence: TGCGCCAGCAGCGGAACCCTTAACTCCTACGAGCAGTACTTC. The chain recombines TRBV5-1 with TRBJ2-7; D is unresolved. CDR3 length: 14 residues. From germline, CDR1 is SGHRS and CDR2 YFSETQ. Trimming pared 4 bases from V and 0 bases from J, leaving 11 bases between.

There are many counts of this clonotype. CDR3 protein: CASSLVGSADTQYF. The CDR3 DNA is TGTGCCAGCAGCTTGGTTGGGTCCGCAGATACGCAGTATTTT. The V gene is TRBV7-2, the J gene TRBJ2-3, with D hard to call. The V end lost 3 bases, the J end lost 4 bases, and 11 bases lay between the germline ends. Germline V gene data show CDR1 as SGHTA and CDR2 as FQGNSA. The CDR3 is 14 residues long.

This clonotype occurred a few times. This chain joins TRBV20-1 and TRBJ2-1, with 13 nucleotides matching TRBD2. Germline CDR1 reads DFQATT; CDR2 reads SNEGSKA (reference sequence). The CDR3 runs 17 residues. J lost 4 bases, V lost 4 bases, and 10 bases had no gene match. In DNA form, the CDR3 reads TGCAGTGCTACCCCCCCCCTGACTAGCGGGGGGTACAATGAGCAGTTCTTC. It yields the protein CSATPPLTSGGYNEQFF.

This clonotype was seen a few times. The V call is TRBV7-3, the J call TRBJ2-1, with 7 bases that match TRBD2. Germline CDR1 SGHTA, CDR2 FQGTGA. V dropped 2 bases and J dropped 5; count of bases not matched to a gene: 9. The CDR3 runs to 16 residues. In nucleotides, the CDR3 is TGTGCCAGCAGCTTATCTGGGTCTAGCGGCCACAATGAGCAGTTCTTC. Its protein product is CASSLSGSSGHNEQFF.

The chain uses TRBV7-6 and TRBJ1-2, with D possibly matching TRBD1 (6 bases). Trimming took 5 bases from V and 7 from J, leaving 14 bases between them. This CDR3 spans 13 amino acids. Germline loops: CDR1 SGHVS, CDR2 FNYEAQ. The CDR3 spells CASSREQGGGYTF. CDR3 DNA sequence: TGTGCCAGCAGCAGAGAACAGGGCGGTGGCTACACCTTC.

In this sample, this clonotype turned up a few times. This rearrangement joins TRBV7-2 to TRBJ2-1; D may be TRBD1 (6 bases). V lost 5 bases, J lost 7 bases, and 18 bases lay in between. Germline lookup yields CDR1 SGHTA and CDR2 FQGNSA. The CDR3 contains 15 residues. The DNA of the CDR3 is TGTGCCAGCAGCCGCCAGGCAGGGGTTCGTAATGAGCAGTTCTTC. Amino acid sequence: CASSRQAGVRNEQFF.

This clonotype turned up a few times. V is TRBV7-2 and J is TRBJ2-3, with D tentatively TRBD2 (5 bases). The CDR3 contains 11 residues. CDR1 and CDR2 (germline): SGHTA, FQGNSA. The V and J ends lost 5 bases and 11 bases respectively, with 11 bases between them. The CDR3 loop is CASSPRGLQYF. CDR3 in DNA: TGTGCCAGCAGCCCCAGAGGGTTGCAGTATTTT.

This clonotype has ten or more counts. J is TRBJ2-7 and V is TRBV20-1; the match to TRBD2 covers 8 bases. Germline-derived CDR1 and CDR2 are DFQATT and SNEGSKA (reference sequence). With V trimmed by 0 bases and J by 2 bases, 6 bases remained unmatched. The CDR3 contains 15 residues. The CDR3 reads CSARDRASGPYEQYF. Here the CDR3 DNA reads TGCAGTGCTAGAGATCGAGCTAGCGGGCCCTACGAGCAGTACTTC.

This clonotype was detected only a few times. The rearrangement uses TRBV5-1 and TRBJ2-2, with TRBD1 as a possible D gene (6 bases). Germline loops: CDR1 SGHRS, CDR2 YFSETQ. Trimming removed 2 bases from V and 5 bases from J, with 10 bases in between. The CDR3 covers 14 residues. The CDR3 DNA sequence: TGCGCCAGCAGCTTTGGACAGCCGACCGGGGAGCTGTTTTTT. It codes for CASSFGQPTGELFF.

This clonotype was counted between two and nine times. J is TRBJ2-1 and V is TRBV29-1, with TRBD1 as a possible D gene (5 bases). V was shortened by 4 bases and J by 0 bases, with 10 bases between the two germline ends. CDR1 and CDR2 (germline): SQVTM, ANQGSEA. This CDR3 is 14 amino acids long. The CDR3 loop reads CSVVGDSSYNEQFF. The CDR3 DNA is TGCAGCGTTGTAGGCGACAGCTCCTACAATGAGCAGTTCTTC.

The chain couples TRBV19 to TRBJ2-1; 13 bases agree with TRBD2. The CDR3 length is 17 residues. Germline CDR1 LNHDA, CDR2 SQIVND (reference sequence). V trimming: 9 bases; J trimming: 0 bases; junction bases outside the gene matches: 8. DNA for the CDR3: TGTGCCAGCGGGACTAGCGGGGCCTGGAGCTCCTACAATGAGCAGTTCTTC. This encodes CASGTSGAWSSYNEQFF.

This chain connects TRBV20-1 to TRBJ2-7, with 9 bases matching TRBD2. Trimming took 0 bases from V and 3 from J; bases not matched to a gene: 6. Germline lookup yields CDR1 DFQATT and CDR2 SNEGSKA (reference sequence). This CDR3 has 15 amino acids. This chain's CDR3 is CSARDVRGGVYEQYF. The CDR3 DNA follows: TGCAGTGCTAGAGATGTGCGGGGGGGTGTCTACGAGCAGTACTTC.

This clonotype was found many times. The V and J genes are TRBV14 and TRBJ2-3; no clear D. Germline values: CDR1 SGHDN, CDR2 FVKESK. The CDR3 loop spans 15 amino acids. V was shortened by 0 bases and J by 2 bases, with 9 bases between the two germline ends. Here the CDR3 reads CASSQDFGYTDTQYF. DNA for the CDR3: TGTGCCAGCAGCCAAGATTTTGGTTACACAGATACGCAGTATTTT.

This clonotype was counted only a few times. The CDR3 spells CASSESGGGHEQYF. In DNA form, the CDR3 reads TGTGCCAGCAGTGAGAGCGGGGGGGGCCACGAGCAGTACTTC. V usage is TRBV6-1 and J usage is TRBJ2-7, with 10 bases aligning to TRBD2. The CDR3 is 14 amino acids. J lost 5 bases, V lost 3 bases, and 4 bases had no gene match. Looked up from germline, CDR1 is MNHNS and CDR2 is SASEGT.

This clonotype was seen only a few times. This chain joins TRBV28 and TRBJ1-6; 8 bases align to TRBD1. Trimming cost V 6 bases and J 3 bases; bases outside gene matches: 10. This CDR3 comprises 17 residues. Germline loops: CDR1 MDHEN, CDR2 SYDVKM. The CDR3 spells CASRVLDRAHYNSPLHF. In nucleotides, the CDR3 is TGTGCCAGCAGGGTTTTGGACAGGGCTCACTATAATTCACCCCTCCACTTT.

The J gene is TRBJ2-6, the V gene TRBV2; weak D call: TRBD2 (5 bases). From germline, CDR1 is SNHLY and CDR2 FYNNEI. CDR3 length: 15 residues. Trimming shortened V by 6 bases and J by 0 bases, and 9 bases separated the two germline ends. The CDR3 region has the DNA TGTGCCAGCAGGCACCGGGACTCTGGGGCCAACGTCCTGACTTTC. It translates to CASRHRDSGANVLTF.

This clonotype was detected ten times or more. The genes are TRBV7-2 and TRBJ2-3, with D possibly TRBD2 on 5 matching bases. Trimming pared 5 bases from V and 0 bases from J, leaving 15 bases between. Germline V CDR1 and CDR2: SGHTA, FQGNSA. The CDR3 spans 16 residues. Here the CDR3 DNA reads TGTGCCAGCAGCCTCATAGCGAGGACTAGCACAGATACGCAGTATTTT. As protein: CASSLIARTSTDTQYF.

CDR3 sequence (DNA): TGTGCCAGCAGTGACCGGGGGGCCCGCCTTGGGCAGTACTTC. Protein sequence: CASSDRGARLGQYF. J is TRBJ2-7 and V is TRBV6-1; perhaps TRBD2 as D (7 bases). V lost 3 bases and J lost 9, with 18 bases in between. Looked up from germline, CDR1 is MNHNS and CDR2 is SASEGT. The CDR3 has 14 amino acids.

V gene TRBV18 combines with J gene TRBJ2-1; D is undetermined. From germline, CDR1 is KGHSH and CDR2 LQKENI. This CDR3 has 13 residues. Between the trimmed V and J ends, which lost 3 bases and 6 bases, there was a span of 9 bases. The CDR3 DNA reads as TGTGCCAGCTCACCGATAAAAAGCAATGAGCAGTTCTTC. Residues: CASSPIKSNEQFF.

The DNA for the CDR3 is TGCGCCAGCAGCTTAACAGGGAACTACGTCGAGCAGTACTTC. This codes for CASSLTGNYVEQYF. J is TRBJ2-7 and V is TRBV5-1; a weak D match, TRBD1 (6 bases). The CDR3 extends over 14 amino acids. The germline V gene has CDR1 SGHRS and CDR2 YFSETQ. With 2 bases removed from V and 6 bases from J, the gap between germline ends came to 15 bases.

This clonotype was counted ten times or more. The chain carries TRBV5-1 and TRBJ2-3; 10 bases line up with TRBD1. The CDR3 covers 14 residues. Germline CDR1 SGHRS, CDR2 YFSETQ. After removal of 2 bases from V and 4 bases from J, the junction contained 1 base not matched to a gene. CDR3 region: CASSFGQGADTQYF. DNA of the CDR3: TGCGCCAGCAGCTTCGGACAGGGGGCAGATACGCAGTATTTT. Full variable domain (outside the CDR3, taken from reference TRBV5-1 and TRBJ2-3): KAGVTQTPRYLIKTRGQQVTLSCSPISGHRSVSWYQQTPGQGLQFLFEYFSETQRNKGNFPGRFSGRQFSNSRSEMNVSTLELGDSALYLCASSFGQGADTQYFGPGTRLTVL.

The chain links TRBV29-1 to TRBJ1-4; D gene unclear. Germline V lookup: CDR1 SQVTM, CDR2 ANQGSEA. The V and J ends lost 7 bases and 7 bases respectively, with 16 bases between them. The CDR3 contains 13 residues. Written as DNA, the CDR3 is TGCAGCGCAGCCGCGGGTCTCCTTGAAAAACTGTTTTTT. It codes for CSAAAGLLEKLFF.